Sequencing of this TCR beta chain was carried out in a study of OX40 agonist ivuxolimab in advanced cancers. Whole-study context: Ivuxolimab was administered intravenously to patients at 0.01 to 10 mg/kg every 2 weeks.

Individuals having autoimmune disease history or systemic immunosuppression were not enrolled. The CDR3 is made up of 15 amino acids. The junction had 2 bases not matched to a gene; V was cut back by 2 bases and J by 4 bases. Germline CDR1 is MNHNY and CDR2 is SVGAGI (reference sequence). Clones were sequenced by immunoSEQ multiplex PCR, and TCRdb holds only the in-frame ones, with some missing. Among more than 60,000 clones, 90% to 95% were seen once, and the ten largest hold about a sixth. The V and J genes are TRBV6-6 and TRBJ2-1; TRBD1 matches at 10 bases. The source was CD4+ or CD8+ T cells sorted from blood, collected in a trial of the OX40 agonist ivuxolimab. This TCR derives from an adult with an advanced solid tumor such as melanoma, head and neck, liver or kidney cancer. CDR3 nucleotides: TGTGCCAGCAGTTACGGACAGGGGGGATACAATGAGCAGTTCTTC. Amino acid sequence: CASSYGQGGYNEQFF.